These T cell receptor beta chains were read from a single sample in a study of blood T cell repertoires in COVID-19. Using immunoSEQ multiplex PCR, the repertoire was profiled, and TCRdb retains in-frame clones only, with some absent. The sample lists a few hundred thousand clones; roughly 89% were seen once. The material sequenced was PBMCs or T cells enriched from blood (not recorded which). The receptor set was obtained from a woman aged 30 to 39 who had recovered from COVID-19. Both conserved end residues are part of each CDR3. D genes are given only for firm matches. The size entry is marked missing in some rows and otherwise reads once, few, many or a size class.

j_gene: TRBJ1-6
d_gene: TRBD1
abundance: -
v_gene: TRBV4-1
CDR3nt: TGCGCCAGCAGCCAAGACGGGACAGCAAACTATAATTCACCCCTCCACTTT
CDR3aa: CASSQDGTANYNSPLHF

j_gene: TRBJ1-3
d_gene: TRBD1
abundance: -
v_gene: TRBV2
CDR3nt: TGTGCCAGCAAGCGACAGGGGCCCAATAGCTCTGGAAACACCATATATTTT
CDR3aa: CASKRQGPNSSGNTIYF

j_gene: TRBJ1-1
d_gene: -
abundance: -
v_gene: TRBV15
CDR3nt: TGTGCCACCAGCAGAGATAAGGGGCTTGGCTCTGAAGCTTTCTTT
CDR3aa: CATSRDKGLGSEAFF

j_gene: TRBJ2-7
d_gene: TRBD1
abundance: -
v_gene: TRBV11-1
CDR3nt: TGTGCCAGCAGCTCCCGGGACAGCTCGTCCTACGAGCAGTACTTC
CDR3aa: CASSSRDSSSYEQYF

j_gene: TRBJ2-1
d_gene: -
abundance: -
v_gene: TRBV15
CDR3nt: TGTGCCACCAGCACTCGAGAGGCGGGGACCTACAATGAGCAGTTCTTC
CDR3aa: CATSTREAGTYNEQFF

j_gene: TRBJ2-2
d_gene: TRBD2
abundance: -
v_gene: TRBV18
CDR3nt: TGTGCCAGCTCACCAAGGATTAGCGGGGGAAACACCGGGGAGCTGTTTTTT
CDR3aa: CASSPRISGGNTGELFF

j_gene: TRBJ2-5
d_gene: -
abundance: -
v_gene: TRBV18
CDR3nt: TGTGCCAGCTCACCCGGGGAGTGGGCGGCCCAAGAGACCCAGTACTTC
CDR3aa: CASSPGEWAAQETQYF

j_gene: TRBJ2-5
d_gene: TRBD1
abundance: -
v_gene: TRBV19
CDR3nt: TGTGCCAGTAGTCCGGGACAGTCATCGGAGACCCAGTACTTC
CDR3aa: CASSPGQSSETQYF

j_gene: TRBJ2-5
d_gene: -
abundance: -
v_gene: TRBV5-6
CDR3nt: TGTGCCAGCAGCGTTCTAATCGGGACATCTCGGGAGACCCAGTACTTC
CDR3aa: CASSVLIGTSRETQYF

j_gene: TRBJ2-3
d_gene: TRBD1
abundance: -
v_gene: TRBV7-8
CDR3nt: TGTGCCAGCAGCATGGGACAGGGGGCTAGAGGCACAGATACGCAGTATTTT
CDR3aa: CASSMGQGARGTDTQYF

j_gene: TRBJ1-6
d_gene: TRBD1
abundance: -
v_gene: TRBV7-9
CDR3nt: TGTGCCAGCAGCTTTTCTGGGACAGGGGTCTCACCCCTCCACTTT
CDR3aa: CASSFSGTGVSPLHF

j_gene: TRBJ2-7
d_gene: -
abundance: -
v_gene: TRBV19
CDR3nt: TGTGCCAGTAGTATGGGCTTAGGGAGAGAGCAGTACTTC
CDR3aa: CASSMGLGREQYF

j_gene: TRBJ1-1
d_gene: -
abundance: once
v_gene: TRBV9
CDR3nt: TGTGCCAGCAGCGAGGGACACGCCCTAGAAGCTTTCTTT
CDR3aa: CASSEGHALEAFF

j_gene: TRBJ2-7
d_gene: TRBD1
abundance: -
v_gene: TRBV5-1
CDR3nt: TGCGCCAGCAGGCCTACCGCCGGGACAGGGGGCTCCTACGAGCAGTACTTC
CDR3aa: CASRPTAGTGGSYEQYF

j_gene: TRBJ2-1
d_gene: TRBD2
abundance: -
v_gene: TRBV6-5
CDR3nt: TGTGCCAGCAGAGGAGCGGGGTTGGGTGAGCAGTTCTTC
CDR3aa: CASRGAGLGEQFF

j_gene: TRBJ2-1
d_gene: TRBD2
abundance: -
v_gene: TRBV30
CDR3nt: TGTGCCTGGGAGGAACTAGCGGGAGTGAATGAGCAGTTCTTC
CDR3aa: CAWEELAGVNEQFF

j_gene: TRBJ1-2
d_gene: -
abundance: -
v_gene: TRBV2
CDR3nt: TGTGCCAGCAGCTACAGGACTAACTATGGCTACACCTTC
CDR3aa: CASSYRTNYGYTF

j_gene: TRBJ2-3
d_gene: TRBD2
abundance: -
v_gene: TRBV5-1
CDR3nt: TGCGCCAGCAGCTTGACTGGACTAGCGGCAAGGGATACGCAGTATTTT
CDR3aa: CASSLTGLAARDTQYF

j_gene: TRBJ2-3
d_gene: -
abundance: -
v_gene: TRBV7-2
CDR3nt: TGTGCCAGCAGCCCTTCGGGGGGACACCGCACAGATACGCAGTATTTT
CDR3aa: CASSPSGGHRTDTQYF

j_gene: TRBJ1-4
d_gene: TRBD1
abundance: -
v_gene: TRBV7-9
CDR3nt: TGTGCCAGCAGCTCCGAGGGACAGAGTAATGAAAAACTGTTTTTT
CDR3aa: CASSSEGQSNEKLFF

j_gene: TRBJ2-2
d_gene: -
abundance: -
v_gene: TRBV7-3
CDR3nt: TGTGCCAGCAGCTCGGTCTCGGGGGGCCGAACCGGGGAGCTGTTTTTT
CDR3aa: CASSSVSGGRTGELFF

j_gene: TRBJ2-7
d_gene: TRBD2
abundance: -
v_gene: TRBV14
CDR3nt: TGTGCCAGCAGCCCGGCTAGCGGGATCTACGAGCAGTACTTC
CDR3aa: CASSPASGIYEQYF

j_gene: TRBJ1-2
d_gene: -
abundance: -
v_gene: TRBV28
CDR3nt: TGTGCCAGCCTGGGAGGGGTCTTTAACTATGGCTACACCTTC
CDR3aa: CASLGGVFNYGYTF

j_gene: TRBJ1-2
d_gene: TRBD1
abundance: -
v_gene: TRBV12-5
CDR3nt: TGTGCTAGTGGTTTGGGAGACAGGGACTATGGCTACACCTTC
CDR3aa: CASGLGDRDYGYTF

j_gene: TRBJ2-4
d_gene: -
abundance: -
v_gene: TRBV30
CDR3nt: TGTGCCTGGAGTGTACCAGGAACTAAAAACATTCAGTACTTC
CDR3aa: CAWSVPGTKNIQYF

j_gene: TRBJ1-6
d_gene: -
abundance: -
v_gene: TRBV30
CDR3nt: TGTGCCTGGAGTGTAACGGGGAAAACAAGCTCCTATAATTCACCCCTCCACTTT
CDR3aa: CAWSVTGKTSSYNSPLHF

j_gene: TRBJ2-1
d_gene: TRBD2
abundance: -
v_gene: TRBV6-2/TRBV6-3
CDR3nt: TGTGCCAGCAGTTACCCTAGCGGGGGTGAGCAGTTCTTC
CDR3aa: CASSYPSGGEQFF

j_gene: TRBJ2-2
d_gene: -
abundance: -
v_gene: TRBV6-4
CDR3nt: TGTGCCAGCAGTGACTCTTGGGGGGACGTCACCGGGGAGCTGTTTTTT
CDR3aa: CASSDSWGDVTGELFF

j_gene: TRBJ1-1
d_gene: -
abundance: -
v_gene: TRBV9
CDR3nt: TGTGCCAGCAGCGTAGATACAGCTAACACTGAAGCTTTCTTT
CDR3aa: CASSVDTANTEAFF

j_gene: TRBJ1-5
d_gene: TRBD1
abundance: -
v_gene: TRBV29-1
CDR3nt: TGCAGCGTTGTTGGGACAGATAGCAATCAGCCCCAGCATTTT
CDR3aa: CSVVGTDSNQPQHF

j_gene: TRBJ2-2
d_gene: -
abundance: -
v_gene: TRBV5-4
CDR3nt: TGTGCCAGCAGCTTGGGCGGGGCGAACACCGGGGAGCTGTTTTTT
CDR3aa: CASSLGGANTGELFF

j_gene: TRBJ2-5
d_gene: -
abundance: few
v_gene: TRBV20-1
CDR3nt: TGCAGTGCAGTACCTAAAGAGACCCAGTACTTC
CDR3aa: CSAVPKETQYF

j_gene: TRBJ2-1
d_gene: -
abundance: -
v_gene: TRBV4-2
CDR3nt: TGTGCCAGCAGCCAAGATCCCCGGAGGGACAATGAGCAGTTCTTC
CDR3aa: CASSQDPRRDNEQFF

j_gene: TRBJ2-3
d_gene: -
abundance: few
v_gene: TRBV11-1
CDR3nt: TGTGCCAGCAGCCCCAGACTTTCGGTTACGCAGTATTTT
CDR3aa: CASSPRLSVTQYF

j_gene: TRBJ1-1
d_gene: -
abundance: -
v_gene: TRBV27
CDR3nt: TGTGCCAGCAGTTTAGCGGGGGGCAACACTGAAGCTTTCTTT
CDR3aa: CASSLAGGNTEAFF

j_gene: TRBJ1-2
d_gene: -
abundance: -
v_gene: TRBV12-3/TRBV12-4
CDR3nt: TGTGCCAGCAGTCCGACAGACTATGGCTACACCTTC
CDR3aa: CASSPTDYGYTF

j_gene: TRBJ2-7
d_gene: TRBD2
abundance: few
v_gene: TRBV10-3
CDR3nt: TGTGCCATCAGTGGGGGCAGTGGGACTAGCGGGAGCTCCTACGAGCAGTACTTC
CDR3aa: CAISGGSGTSGSSYEQYF

j_gene: TRBJ2-5
d_gene: -
abundance: -
v_gene: TRBV7-8
CDR3nt: TGTGCCAGCAGCCCCCCAGGGGAAGAGACCCAGTACTTC
CDR3aa: CASSPPGEETQYF

j_gene: TRBJ2-7
d_gene: -
abundance: -
v_gene: TRBV5-1
CDR3nt: TGCGCCAGCAGCTTGGAGGGAGCCTACGAGCAGTACTTC
CDR3aa: CASSLEGAYEQYF

j_gene: TRBJ2-7
d_gene: -
abundance: -
v_gene: TRBV14
CDR3nt: TGTGCCAGCAGCCAAGATCTGCGGCCGCTGATCGTCTCCTACGAGCAGTACTTC
CDR3aa: CASSQDLRPLIVSYEQYF

j_gene: TRBJ1-6
d_gene: TRBD1
abundance: -
v_gene: TRBV7-2
CDR3nt: TGTGCCAGCAGCTCAGGGGGACAGTATAATTCACCCCTCCACTTT
CDR3aa: CASSSGGQYNSPLHF

j_gene: TRBJ2-1
d_gene: -
abundance: -
v_gene: TRBV13
CDR3nt: TGTGCCAGCAGCCCCCGGGGAGTCCTAGGGTACAATGAGCAGTTCTTC
CDR3aa: CASSPRGVLGYNEQFF

j_gene: TRBJ2-7
d_gene: TRBD2
abundance: few
v_gene: TRBV9
CDR3nt: TGTGCCAGCAGCGCTTCTAGCGGGGGACCCACCTACGAGCAGTACTTC
CDR3aa: CASSASSGGPTYEQYF

j_gene: TRBJ2-1
d_gene: -
abundance: -
v_gene: TRBV4-2
CDR3nt: TGTGCCAGCAGCCAAGGTGCACGGGAGCAGTTCTTC
CDR3aa: CASSQGAREQFF

j_gene: TRBJ1-6
d_gene: -
abundance: -
v_gene: TRBV25-1
CDR3nt: TGTGCCAGCAGTGCCAACCAGAGGACAGCCTATAATTCACCCCTCCACTTT
CDR3aa: CASSANQRTAYNSPLHF